The T cell receptor (beta chain) under discussion was sequenced for a study of T cell repertoires in cytomegalovirus infection. Study in general: It can be stated that public TCR beta signatures indicated CMV infection as well as a matching HLA type.

The length of the CDR3 is 14 residues. V lost 3 bases to trimming and J lost 3 bases, with 9 bases between them. Whole-study findings and limits: Summed frequency of shared TCR beta families picked out CMV carriers who also had the relevant HLA. The ex vivo response was dominated by HLA-C-restricted CMV-specific TCR beta clonotypes.

TCRdb called the reads again in MiXCR, with one record for every CDR3 protein. The table includes about 140,000 distinct CDR3 sequences, under 8% detected once. This clonotype has at least ten counts. Its target is not known. The TCR comes from a human donor in good health (CMV status not recorded). Some clones in this sample may be carry-over from other donors' samples. The chain employs TRBV12-3 or TRBV12-4 and TRBJ1-5, with D unclear. The sequencing input was PBMCs. CDR3 sequence (DNA): TGTGCCAGCAGTTTCTCTCGGAACAATCAGCCCCAGCATTTT. It encodes CASSFSRNNQPQHF.